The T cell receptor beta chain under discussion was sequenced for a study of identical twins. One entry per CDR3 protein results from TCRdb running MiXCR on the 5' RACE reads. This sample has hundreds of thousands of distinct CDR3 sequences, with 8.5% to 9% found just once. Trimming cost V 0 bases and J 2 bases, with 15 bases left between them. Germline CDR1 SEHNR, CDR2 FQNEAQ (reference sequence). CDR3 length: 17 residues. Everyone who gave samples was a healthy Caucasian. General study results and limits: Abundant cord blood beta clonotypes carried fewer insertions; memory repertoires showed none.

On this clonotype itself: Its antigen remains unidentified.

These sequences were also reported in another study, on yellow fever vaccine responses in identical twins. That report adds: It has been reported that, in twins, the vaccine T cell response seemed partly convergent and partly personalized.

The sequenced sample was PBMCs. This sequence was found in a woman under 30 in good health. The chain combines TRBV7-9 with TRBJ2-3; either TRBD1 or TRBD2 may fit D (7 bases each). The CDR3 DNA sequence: TGTGCCAGCAGCTTAGCGGGAGGGGGCTTACCCACAGATACGCAGTATTTT. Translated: CASSLAGGGLPTDTQYF.